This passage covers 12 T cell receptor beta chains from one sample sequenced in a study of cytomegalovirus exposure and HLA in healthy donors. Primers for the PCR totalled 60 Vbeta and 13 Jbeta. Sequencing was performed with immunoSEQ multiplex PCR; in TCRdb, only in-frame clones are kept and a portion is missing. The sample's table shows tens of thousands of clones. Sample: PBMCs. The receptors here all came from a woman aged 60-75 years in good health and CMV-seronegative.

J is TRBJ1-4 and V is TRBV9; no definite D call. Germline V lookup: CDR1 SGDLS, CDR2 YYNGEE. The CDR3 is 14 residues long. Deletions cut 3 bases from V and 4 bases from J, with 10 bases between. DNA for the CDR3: TGTGCCAGCAGCGCCAGCGTTATTAATGAAAAACTGTTTTTT. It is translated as CASSASVINEKLFF. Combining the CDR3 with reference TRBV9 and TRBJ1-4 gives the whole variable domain DSGVTQTPKHLITATGQRVTLRCSPRSGDLSVYWYQQSLDQGLQFLIQYYNGEERAKGNILERFSAQQFPDLHSELNLSSLELGDSALYFCASSASVINEKLFFGSGTQLSVL.

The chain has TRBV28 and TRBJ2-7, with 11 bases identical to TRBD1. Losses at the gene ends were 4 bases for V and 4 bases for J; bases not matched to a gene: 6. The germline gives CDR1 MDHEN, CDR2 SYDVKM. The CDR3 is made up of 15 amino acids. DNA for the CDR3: TGTGCCAGCAGTTCCCGGACAGGGGGCGTGTACGAGCAGTACTTC. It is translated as CASSSRTGGVYEQYF.

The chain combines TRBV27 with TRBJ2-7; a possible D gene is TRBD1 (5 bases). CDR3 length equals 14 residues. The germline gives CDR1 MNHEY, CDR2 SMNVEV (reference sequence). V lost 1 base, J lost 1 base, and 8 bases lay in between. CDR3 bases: TGTGCCAGCAGTTTATTTCAGGGATCCTACGAGCAGTACTTC. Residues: CASSLFQGSYEQYF.

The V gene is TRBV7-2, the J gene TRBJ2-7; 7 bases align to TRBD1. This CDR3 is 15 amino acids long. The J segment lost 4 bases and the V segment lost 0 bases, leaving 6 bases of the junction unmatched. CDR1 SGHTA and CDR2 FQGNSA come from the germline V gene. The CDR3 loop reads CASSLARDSYYEQYF. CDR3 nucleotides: TGTGCCAGCAGCTTAGCACGGGACAGCTATTACGAGCAGTACTTC.

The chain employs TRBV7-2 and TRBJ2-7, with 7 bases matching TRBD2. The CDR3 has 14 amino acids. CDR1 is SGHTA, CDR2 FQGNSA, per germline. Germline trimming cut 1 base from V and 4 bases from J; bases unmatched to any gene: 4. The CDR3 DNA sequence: TGTGCCAGCAGCTTAGAGGCGGGAGATTACGAGCAGTACTTC. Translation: CASSLEAGDYEQYF.

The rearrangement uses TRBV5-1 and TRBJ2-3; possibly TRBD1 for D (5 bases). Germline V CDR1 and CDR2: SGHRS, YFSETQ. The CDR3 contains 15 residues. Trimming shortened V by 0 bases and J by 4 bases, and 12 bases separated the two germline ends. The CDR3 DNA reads TGCGCCAGCAGCTTGGGGGGCCTCACCGCAGATACGCAGTATTTT. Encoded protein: CASSLGGLTADTQYF.

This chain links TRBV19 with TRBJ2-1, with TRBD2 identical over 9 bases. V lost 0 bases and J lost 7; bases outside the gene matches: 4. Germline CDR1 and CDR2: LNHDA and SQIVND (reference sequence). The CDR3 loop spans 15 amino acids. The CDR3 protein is CASSIDSGSGNEQFF. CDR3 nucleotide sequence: TGTGCCAGTAGTATAGATAGCGGGAGCGGAAATGAGCAGTTCTTC.

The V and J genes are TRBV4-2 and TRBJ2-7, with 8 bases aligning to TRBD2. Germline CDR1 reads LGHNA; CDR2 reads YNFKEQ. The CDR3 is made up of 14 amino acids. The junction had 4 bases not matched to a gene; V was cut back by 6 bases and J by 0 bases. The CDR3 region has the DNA TGTGCCAGCAGGGATAGCGGGAACTCCTACGAGCAGTACTTC. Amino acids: CASRDSGNSYEQYF.

In DNA, the CDR3 is TGTGCCAGCACCCCCGGCCGGGGGGAGGGACGCCCCCGAGCCACCGGGGAGCTGTTTTTT. It yields the protein CASTPGRGEGRPRATGELFF. The chain links TRBV2 to TRBJ2-2, with 7 bases lining up with TRBD2. Germline CDR1 SNHLY, CDR2 FYNNEI. This CDR3 is 20 amino acids long. J lost 4 bases, V lost 7 bases, and 24 bases had no gene match. Full variable domain (rest looked up from reference TRBV2 and TRBJ2-2): EPEVTQTPSHQVTQMGQEVILRCVPISNHLYFYWYRQILGQKVEFLVSFYNNEISEKSEIFDDQFSVERPDGSNFTLKIRSTKLEDSAMYFCASTPGRGEGRPRATGELFFGEGSRLTVL.

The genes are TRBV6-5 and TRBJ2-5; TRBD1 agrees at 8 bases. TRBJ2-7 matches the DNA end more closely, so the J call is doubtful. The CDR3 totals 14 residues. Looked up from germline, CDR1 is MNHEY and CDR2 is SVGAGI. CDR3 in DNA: TGTGCCAGCAGCAAGGACAGGGACTCCTACGAGCAGTACTTC. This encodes CASSKDRDSYEQYF.

CDR3 sequence: CASREGAYEQYF. CDR3 sequence (DNA): TGTGCCAGCCGGGAGGGGGCCTACGAGCAGTACTTC. The V and J genes are TRBV6-5 and TRBJ2-7; TRBD2 matches at 8 bases. The germline V gene has CDR1 MNHEY and CDR2 SVGAGI. The ends lost 8 bases at V and 2 bases at J; junction bases unmatched: 2. This CDR3 contains 12 residues.

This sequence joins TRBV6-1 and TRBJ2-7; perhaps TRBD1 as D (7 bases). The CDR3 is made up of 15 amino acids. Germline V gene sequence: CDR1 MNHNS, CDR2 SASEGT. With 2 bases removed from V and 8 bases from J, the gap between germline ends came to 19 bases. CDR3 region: CASSERGDRQTKQYF. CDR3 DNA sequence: TGTGCCAGCAGTGAAAGGGGGGACAGACAGACGAAGCAGTACTTC.